This T cell receptor beta chain appears in the sequencing data of a study of OX40 agonist ivuxolimab in advanced cancers. Libraries were prepared by immunoSEQ multiplex PCR; TCRdb keeps only in-frame clonotypes and omits some of them. The data contain 45,000 to 50,000 clones, roughly 89% of them singletons. The CDR3 totals 17 residues. Germline assignment: CDR1 SGHDT and CDR2 YYEEEE. J gave up 1 base and V 5 bases, and 9 bases lay outside the gene matches. Patients were excluded for autoimmune disease history or systemic immunosuppression. Sample: CD4+ or CD8+ T cells sorted from blood, taken in a trial of the OX40 agonist ivuxolimab. The J gene is TRBJ1-2, the V gene TRBV5-6, with 12 bases matching TRBD1. The receptor was derived from an adult with an advanced solid tumor such as melanoma, head and neck, liver or kidney cancer. The CDR3 region is CASSPGTGGAVNYGYTF. CDR3 DNA sequence: TGTGCCAGCAGTCCCGGGACAGGGGGCGCGGTTAACTATGGCTACACCTTC. The variable domain in full, completed from reference TRBV5-6 and TRBJ1-2, reads DAGVTQSPTHLIKTRGQQVTLRCSPKSGHDTVSWYQQALGQGPQFIFQYYEEEERQRGNFPDRFSGHQFPNYSSELNVNALLLGDSALYLCASSPGTGGAVNYGYTFGSGTRLTVV.